The present T cell receptor (beta chain) was sequenced within a study of blood T cell repertoires in COVID-19. Germline V lookup: CDR1 MNHEY, CDR2 SMNVEV (reference sequence). The CDR3 is 13 residues long. Deletions cut 6 bases from V and 2 bases from J, with 8 bases between. The assay was immunoSEQ multiplex PCR, and TCRdb's table has in-frame clones only and misses some. The sample consists of 30,000 to 35,000 clones, approximately 88% of them appearing once. The rearrangement uses TRBV27 and TRBJ2-1, with D unclear. Sequencing was performed on peripheral blood. The source is a man aged 55 to 70 with COVID-19, enrolled during active disease. CDR3 bases: TGTGCCAGCAGAGCGAACCCCTACAATGAGCAGTTCTTC. It codes for CASRANPYNEQFF.